The 21 T cell receptor beta chains below come from one sample, sequenced in a study of identical twins listed by TCRdb under 2016. Libraries came from 5' RACE. This sample was sequenced with an Illumina HiSeq 2000. TCRdb reanalyzed the raw reads on its own, using fastp at Q25 for trimming and MiXCR for clone calling, and kept in-frame beta chains. Rows are combined by CDR3 protein, so each entry shows the most common genes and DNA. The sample data list roughly 770,000 distinct CDR3 sequences, and 15% to 20% of these were observed just once. Clones ranked in the top ten supply around 13% of the sample. The data were also submitted as part of a second study, on T cells expressing NK-cell markers.

Sequencing used PBMCs. These receptors were collected from a woman between 18 and 29 years old in good health.

This clonotype occurred a few times. J is TRBJ2-1 and V is TRBV5-5; a weak D match, TRBD2 (5 bases). The CDR3 length is 17 residues. Trimming removed 0 bases at V and 0 bases at J, with 13 bases between. In germline, CDR1 is SGHKS, CDR2 YYEKEE (reference sequence). The chain's CDR3 is CASSLVAGASSYNEQFF. CDR3 DNA sequence: TGTGCCAGCAGCTTGGTCGCGGGCGCTAGCTCCTACAATGAGCAGTTCTTC.

This clonotype was observed a few times. The rearrangement uses TRBV6-2 or TRBV6-3 and TRBJ2-3; D is ambiguous. The CDR3 has 15 residues. Germline CDR1 is MNHEY and CDR2 is SVGEGT. The V gene lost 5 bases and the J gene lost 2 bases, with 14 bases spanning the gap. In DNA, the CDR3 is TGTGCCAGCAGTCGAGAGTACTTTTCCACAGATACGCAGTATTTT. Translating it yields CASSREYFSTDTQYF.

The V and J genes are TRBV29-1 and TRBJ2-3; D not resolved. The V end lost 4 bases, the J end lost 5 bases, and 13 bases lay between the germline ends. CDR1 and CDR2 (germline): SQVTM, ANQGSEA. The CDR3 contains 13 residues. The CDR3 protein is CSVGNGVEDTQYF. CDR3 sequence (DNA): TGCAGCGTTGGTAACGGAGTAGAAGATACGCAGTATTTT.

This sequence joins TRBV3-1 and TRBJ1-1; D gene uncertain. The germline V and J ends were trimmed by 4 bases and 2 bases, with 11 bases remaining between them. CDR1 and CDR2 from the germline V gene are LGHDT and YNNKEL (reference sequence). This CDR3 is 14 amino acids long. The CDR3 reads CASSRVGINTEAFF. In nucleotides, the CDR3 is TGTGCCAGCAGCCGCGTAGGGATAAACACTGAAGCTTTCTTT.

The chain uses TRBV7-6 and TRBJ2-7, with no clear D. Trimming shortened V by 2 bases and J by 3 bases, and 11 bases separated the two germline ends. CDR3 length equals 14 residues. The germline CDR1 and CDR2 sequences are SGHVS and FNYEAQ. The CDR3 bases are TGTGCCAGCAGCTTAACGGGCAGAGTCTACGAGCAGTACTTC. Translating gives CASSLTGRVYEQYF.

The chain uses TRBV7-7 and TRBJ2-1; 11 bases agree with TRBD2. Looked up from germline, CDR1 is SSHAT and CDR2 is FNYEAQ (reference sequence). Trimming took 2 bases from V and 6 from J; bases not matched to a gene: 6. There are 16 residues in the CDR3. Here the CDR3 DNA reads TGTGCCAGCAGCTTATCACTAGCGGGAGCTTTCAATGAGCAGTTCTTC. Translating it yields CASSLSLAGAFNEQFF.

There are many counts of this clonotype. The junction differs from germline at one of its ends, possibly a read error. This chain links TRBV12-3 or TRBV12-4 with TRBJ2-7, with D unclear. The CDR3 is made up of 12 amino acids. Here the CDR3 DNA reads TGCGCCAGCAGCTCGAGCTCCTACGAGCAGTACTTC. It codes for CASSSSSYEQYF.

This chain links TRBV11-2 with TRBJ2-1, with D perhaps TRBD1 (5 bases). V shed 5 bases and J shed 10 bases, with 12 bases lying between them. The germline gives CDR1 SGHAT, CDR2 FQNNGV. This CDR3 is 12 amino acids long. Here the CDR3 reads CASSLRAQEQFF. The CDR3 coding sequence is TGTGCCAGCAGCCTCAGGGCACAGGAGCAGTTCTTC.

The chain couples TRBV11-3 to TRBJ2-7; 7 nucleotides line up with TRBD2. The CDR3 is made up of 15 amino acids. V shed 1 base and J 3 bases; nucleotides not matched to a gene: 6. The germline gives CDR1 SGHNT, CDR2 YENEEA. The CDR3, as DNA: TGTGCCAGCAGCTTAGTATCCGGGACTAACTACGAGCAGTACTTC. This encodes CASSLVSGTNYEQYF.

The chain carries TRBV7-8 and TRBJ2-1, with a possible D match to TRBD1 (5 bases). V lost 4 bases, J lost 6 bases, and 19 bases lay in between. The germline gives CDR1 SGHVS, CDR2 FQNEAQ. This CDR3 has 16 residues. Here the CDR3 DNA reads TGTGCCAGCAGCTCTTATCGTCTGGGTAGGGGCAATGAGCAGTTCTTC. It encodes CASSSYRLGRGNEQFF.

The V and J genes are TRBV5-8 and TRBJ2-7; D is unresolved. Germline V gives CDR1 SGHTS, CDR2 YDEGEE. This CDR3 region has 13 residues. V lost 1 base and J 5 bases, leaving 10 bases between the germline ends. CDR3 sequence reads: CASSLYKYHEQYF. The CDR3 DNA sequence: TGTGCCAGCAGCTTGTATAAGTACCACGAGCAGTACTTC.

This clonotype came up a few times. The DNA of the CDR3 is TGTGCCAGCAGGAGACTAGCGGGGATCTACGAGCAGTACTTC. Its protein is CASRRLAGIYEQYF. V is TRBV6-1 and J is TRBJ2-7; TRBD2 matches at 11 bases. With 6 bases clipped from V and 3 bases from J, the junction kept 4 bases outside the gene matches. This CDR3 is 14 amino acids long. Germline assignment: CDR1 MNHNS and CDR2 SASEGT.

This clonotype has a handful of counts. The rearrangement uses TRBV18 and TRBJ2-5; D unclear. Germline V gene lookup returns CDR1 KGHSH and CDR2 LQKENI. The V end was cut by 3 bases, the J end by 4 bases, with 15 bases between. The length of the CDR3 is 15 residues. The CDR3, as DNA: TGTGCCAGCTCACCTCGGCAGGCCGGTGTAGAGACCCAGTACTTC. It encodes CASSPRQAGVETQYF.

There are a few counts of this clonotype. The CDR3 DNA reads TGCGCCAGCAGCTTGGCGGCGGGGGGCGCCTACGAGCAGTACTTC. Translation gives CASSLAAGGAYEQYF. The rearrangement uses TRBV5-1 and TRBJ2-7; 8 nucleotides agree with TRBD2. After removal of 0 bases from V and 2 bases from J, the junction contained 4 bases not matched to a gene. The germline gives CDR1 SGHRS, CDR2 YFSETQ. The CDR3 length is 15 residues.

This clonotype was picked up a small number of times. This chain uses TRBV7-8 with TRBJ2-7; D gene unclear. V was trimmed by 4 bases and J by 2 bases, leaving 12 bases between them. The CDR3 length is 14 residues. From germline, CDR1 is SGHVS and CDR2 FQNEAQ. In nucleotides, the CDR3 is TGTGCCAGCAGCTCGGACCAGAACCCCTACGAGCAGTACTTC. Its protein is CASSSDQNPYEQYF.

This clonotype was detected only once. V gene TRBV29-1 combines with J gene TRBJ2-3; 12 nucleotides agree with TRBD2. Germline V lookup: CDR1 SQVTM, CDR2 ANQGSEA. With 3 bases clipped from V and 1 base from J, the junction kept 8 bases outside the gene matches. This CDR3 is 17 amino acids long. The CDR3 reads CSVDPLAGGRGTDTQYF. The CDR3 DNA is TGCAGCGTTGATCCCCTAGCGGGAGGGCGCGGCACAGATACGCAGTATTTT.

This clonotype was counted between two and nine times. The chain joins TRBV7-2 to TRBJ2-3; 8 positions match TRBD2. Per germline, CDR1 SGHTA and CDR2 FQGNSA. V lost 3 bases to trimming and J lost 1 base; unmatched junction nucleotides: 6. The CDR3 has 16 residues. Written as DNA, the CDR3 is TGTGCCAGCAGCTTCCAGGGTAGCGGGGGCACAGATACGCAGTATTTT. Protein product: CASSFQGSGGTDTQYF. The full variable domain, completed using reference TRBV7-2 and TRBJ2-3, is GAGVSQSPSNKVTEKGKDVELRCDPISGHTALYWYRQSLGQGLEFLIYFQGNSAPDKSGLPSDRFSAERTGGSVSTLTIQRTQQEDSAVYLCASSFQGSGGTDTQYFGPGTRLTVL.

The rearrangement joins TRBV6-1 to TRBJ2-2, with 10 nucleotides matching TRBD2. Germline trimming cut 4 bases from V and 4 bases from J; bases unmatched to any gene: 12. CDR1 and CDR2 (germline): MNHNS, SASEGT. This CDR3 has 18 residues. This CDR3 reads CASSGSLLAGFSTGELFF. The CDR3 DNA sequence: TGTGCCAGCAGTGGATCACTACTAGCGGGATTTAGCACCGGGGAGCTGTTTTTT.

This clonotype has only a few counts. This rearrangement joins TRBV10-3 to TRBJ2-5, with D perhaps assigned TRBD1 or TRBD2 (5 bases each). Germline V gene lookup returns CDR1 ENHRY and CDR2 SYGVKD. This CDR3 spans 16 amino acids. V dropped 0 bases and J dropped 4 bases, with 15 bases sitting between them. CDR3 sequence (DNA): TGTGCCATCAGTGAGTCGGGGACGGCACAATCAGAGACCCAGTACTTC. It encodes CAISESGTAQSETQYF.

The chain employs TRBV7-3 and TRBJ2-1, with 9 bases fitting TRBD2. The CDR3 has 15 residues. From germline, CDR1 is SGHTA and CDR2 FQGTGA. Trimming took 5 bases from V and 4 from J; bases not matched to a gene: 6. The CDR3 bases are TGTGCCAGCAGCACGGCGGCGGGGGGGTACAATGAGCAGTTCTTC. Translation: CASSTAAGGYNEQFF. Full variable domain (missing parts from reference TRBV7-3 and TRBJ2-1): GAGVSQTPSNKVTEKGKYVELRCDPISGHTALYWYRQSLGQGPEFLIYFQGTGAADDSGLPNDRFFAVRPEGSVSTLKIQRTERGDSAVYLCASSTAAGGYNEQFFGPGTRLTVL.

This chain links TRBV7-8 with TRBJ1-1; TRBD1 agrees at 10 bases. This CDR3 has 12 amino acids. Trimming cost V 5 bases and J 10 bases; bases outside gene matches: 4. Germline assignment: CDR1 SGHVS and CDR2 FQNEAQ. CDR3 residues: CASSPWDRGAFF. The CDR3 bases are TGTGCCAGCAGCCCCTGGGACAGGGGAGCTTTCTTT.